Listed below are T cell receptor beta chains from one sample, sequenced in a study of response to subunit inactivated influenza vaccine. TCRdb used MiXCR to reprocess the RT-PCR reads, holding one entry per CDR3 protein. Of 500,000 to 600,000 distinct CDR3 sequences detected, roughly 13% appear once; the ten largest clones hold about an eighth. The material was PBMCs from blood, obtained 35 to 45 days after vaccination. The receptors shown here come from a man aged 45-65 years who received an inactivated influenza vaccine. CDR3s include the opening cysteine and the closing phenylalanine or tryptophan.

CSVWTGGNEQYF TRBV29-1
CASSLVRPWEQYF TRBV12-3/TRBV12-4
CASSARTSLSNEQFF TRBV5-5
CASSYGGTGKETQYF TRBV6-5
CASSYLLRQGSSYEQYF TRBV6-5
CASSQRSGSPEQYF TRBV4-3
CASSLSSSGREETQYF TRBV5-1
CASSFPTLTGLVYNEQFF TRBV28
CASSLRGQGNSPLHF TRBV7-2
CASSSRRLLALPDTQYF TRBV7-2
CASSHGPGTDTEAFF TRBV3-1
CASSLAGGVKQPQHF TRBV12-3/TRBV12-4
CASSPSGTVSSYEQYF TRBV28
CASSYLQGRTFYEQYF TRBV6-2/TRBV6-3
CASRIGLGAGSEQFF TRBV12-3/TRBV12-4
CATSSRGGRETQYF TRBV15
CASSSGTSGSLGQFF TRBV12-3/TRBV12-4
CSVRGAQETQYF TRBV20-1
CASSQKGDEQFF TRBV11-3
CASSETGGSGEKLFF TRBV5-5
CASRTDPNEKLFF TRBV4-2
CASSLVMAGGGNEQFF TRBV5-1
CASSLRGTGRHQPQHF TRBV12-3/TRBV12-4
CASSLKWEQFF TRBV7-2
CASRISGSRNEQFF TRBV6-2/TRBV6-3
CASRRLAGDLYEQYF TRBV6-2/TRBV6-3
CASSLDQGTEAFF TRBV7-7
CASSEALRFNQPQHF TRBV6-1
CASSLESGGTGELFF TRBV11-2
CASSSASWTGRNEQFF TRBV5-5
CASSLERIYEQYF TRBV5-1
CSAREEWRSGANVLTF TRBV20-1
CASSYGHQETQYF TRBV6-2/TRBV6-3
CSVEPFGQETQYF TRBV29-1
CSATDRAYEQYF TRBV20-1
CAISESPSGRTDTQYF TRBV10-3
CASSLSIGGGETQYF TRBV7-7
CASSFSDRGVPETQYF TRBV5-6
CSARDRLAGVTDTQYF TRBV20-1
CASSQGTIYNEQFF TRBV3-1
CSARRLGGADTQYF TRBV20-1
CASSPTGGSLEAFF TRBV5-1
CASSLSGDNEQFF TRBV7-3
CASSSLQGLAEGNEQFF TRBV6-2/TRBV6-3
CASSHSGGPYEQYF TRBV6-5
CASSLTSGVAYEQYF TRBV11-3
CATSRSYLQAGGDTQYF TRBV15
CASSYMRGEQFF TRBV6-6